This T cell receptor (beta chain) was obtained from a study of T cells in Graves' hyperthyroidism and ophthalmopathy. Overall study context: Blood was drawn when the patient was first diagnosed and still untreated.

J was trimmed by 7 bases and V by 0 bases; bases with no gene match: 9. Germline lookup yields CDR1 SGHRS and CDR2 YFSETQ. The CDR3 is 16 amino acids. Using RNA transcripts as the source, TCR beta CDR3 regions were amplified. When the TCR CDR3 underwent first-round RT-PCR, the HTBI primer set was used. TCRdb fed the multiplex PCR reads into MiXCR, producing one record per CDR3 protein. This table has under 800,000 distinct CDR3 sequences, 12% to 15% appearing once. Diagnoses rested on clinical symptoms, serum thyroxine and TRAb, thyroid ultrasound and orbital computed tomography. Study-level results: Blood shared most expanded thyroid clonotypes above 0.001.

At least ten counts were recorded for this clonotype. Its antigen is currently unknown. The V gene is TRBV5-1, the J gene TRBJ2-1, with 8 bases aligning to TRBD2. Sequenced input: blood. The sequence was obtained from a woman under 30 with Graves' hyperthyroidism. The CDR3 spells CASSLGGRWGWNEQFF. CDR3 bases: TGCGCCAGCAGCTTGGGCGGGAGGTGGGGTTGGAATGAGCAGTTCTTC.